This TCR beta chain was recovered during a study of beta chain features in type 1 diabetes. Whole-study context: Cell yields, age and gender were similar between patients and healthy donors. Study-level points and caveats: Type 1 diabetes patients showed fewer insertions and more deletions at VDJ junctions. A moderate, significant TCRB CDR3 shortening appeared in type 1 diabetes across four CD4+ subsets. PCR, the amplification step, might favor shorter templates, equally in patients and controls.

Comment on this clone: Its matching antigen is unknown.

The entirety of the isolated RNA underwent reverse transcription, so expressed TCRB transcripts were sequenced. The protocol was immunoSEQ multiplex PCR, while the TCRdb copy is restricted to in-frame clones and leaves out a portion. Of about 340,000 clones listed, around 9.3% are singletons. This receptor was identified in a man younger than 40 with type 1 diabetes. Source material: central memory CD4+ T cells from blood.

The CDR3 loop reads CASSPQRVSYEQYF. The CDR3, as DNA: TGCGCCAGCAGCCCCCAGCGGGTTTCCTACGAGCAGTACTTC. The chain recombines TRBV4-3 with TRBJ2-7; D may be TRBD2 (6 bases). The CDR3 has 14 amino acids. Germline values: CDR1 LGHNA, CDR2 YSLEER. V was clipped by 4 bases and J by 1 base, with 11 bases between them.